What follows is one T cell receptor beta chain and its context. Its antigen is still unknown. This record comes from a study of identical twins. Findings of the study overall: Conclusions were based on cross-sectional statistical analysis, without following the same donors. Partly confounded zero-insertion analyses could result from invariant MAIT and iNKT cells.

One entry per CDR3 protein, called by TCRdb with MiXCR from the 5' RACE reads. The sample consists of about 190,000 distinct CDR3 sequences, around a sixth of them appearing once. Germline V gene lookup returns CDR1 SGHVS and CDR2 FNYEAQ. There are 17 residues in the CDR3. V shed 7 bases, J shed 0 bases, and the junction held 11 bases outside the gene matches. This sample was also put to use in a study of T cells expressing NK-cell markers.

This chain joins TRBV7-6 and TRBJ2-7; 11 positions match TRBD2. The origin of this receptor is a young woman in good health. The sample was CD8+ T cells sorted from blood. DNA of the CDR3: TGTGCCAGCACTCCCGTCCCTAGCGGGGGGTCCTCCTACGAGCAGTACTTC. Amino acid sequence: CASTPVPSGGSSYEQYF.